Listed here are 15 T cell receptor beta chains from one sample, sequenced in a study of early T cells in non-severe SARS-CoV-2 infection. TCRdb itself ran the 5' RACE reads through MiXCR, one entry per CDR3 protein. The table has 20,000 to 25,000 distinct CDR3 sequences, 4.5% to 7% seen once. Sequencing was performed on whole blood. Receptors originate from an adult who was a healthcare worker with PCR-confirmed SARS-CoV-2 infection or an uninfected control (not recorded which).

The chain employs TRBV7-8 and TRBJ1-1; TRBD1 is a possible D gene (5 bases). Trimming pared 1 base from V and 7 bases from J, leaving 10 bases between. In germline, CDR1 is SGHVS, CDR2 FQNEAQ. This CDR3 spans 13 amino acids. The DNA for the CDR3 is TGTGCCAGCAGCTTAGGGGCAGGGATTGAAGCTTTCTTT. It codes for CASSLGAGIEAFF.

At least ten counts were recorded for this clonotype. The J gene is TRBJ2-6, the V gene TRBV18; the D is unclear. V lost 1 base, J lost 1 base, and 2 bases lay in between. The CDR3 has 14 residues. In germline, CDR1 is KGHSH, CDR2 LQKENI. CDR3 amino acids: CASSPRSGANVLTF. The CDR3 DNA reads as TGTGCCAGCTCACCACGTTCTGGGGCCAACGTCCTGACTTTC.

This clonotype was seen ten or more times. CDR3 in DNA: TGTGCCAGCTCACCAGGGACAGGGTCCGGGACCGGGGAGCTGTTTTTT. This encodes CASSPGTGSGTGELFF. The chain links TRBV18 to TRBJ2-2, with 9 nucleotides matching TRBD1. From germline, CDR1 is KGHSH and CDR2 LQKENI. This CDR3 has 16 amino acids. V lost 2 bases, J lost 5 bases, and 6 bases stayed unmatched. Full variable domain (remainder filled in from reference TRBV18 and TRBJ2-2): NAGVMQNPRHLVRRRGQEARLRCSPMKGHSHVYWYRQLPEEGLKFMVYLQKENIIDESGMPKERFSAEFPKEGPSILRIQQVVRGDSAAYFCASSPGTGSGTGELFFGEGSRLTVL.

This clonotype ranks as medium-sized. This chain uses TRBV11-2 with TRBJ2-1; D might be TRBD2 (7 bases). V was pared by 4 bases and J by 0 bases, with 10 bases between. The CDR3 contains 15 residues. Per germline, CDR1 SGHAT and CDR2 FQNNGV. CDR3 nucleotides: TGTGCCAGCAGCTGGGGAGGGGGCTCCTACAATGAGCAGTTCTTC. Translating gives CASSWGGGSYNEQFF.

At least ten counts were recorded for this clonotype. The chain has TRBV6-4 and TRBJ1-6; the D gene is possibly TRBD1 (5 bases). The germline gives CDR1 MRHNA, CDR2 SNTAGT. The CDR3 spans 16 residues. Trimming removed 6 bases at V and 4 bases at J, with 16 bases between. The CDR3 loop is CASSESGFPYNSPLHF. CDR3 nucleotides: TGTGCCAGCAGCGAGTCAGGGTTCCCGTATAATTCACCCCTCCACTTT.

This clonotype appeared many times. The gene calls are TRBV20-1 and TRBJ2-5, with 10 bases fitting TRBD2. After removal of 6 bases from V and 4 bases from J, the junction contained 11 bases not matched to a gene. Germline V gene lookup returns CDR1 DFQATT and CDR2 SNEGSKA (reference sequence). This CDR3 spans 15 amino acids. The CDR3 is CSAHTGTSVIETQYF. CDR3 nucleotide sequence: TGCAGTGCCCACACCGGGACTAGCGTCATAGAGACCCAGTACTTC.

This clonotype has ten or more counts. J is TRBJ1-1 and V is TRBV3-1; perhaps TRBD1 as D (5 bases). Per the germline V gene, CDR1 is LGHDT and CDR2 is YNNKEL (reference sequence). V was shortened by 0 bases and J by 7 bases, with 9 bases between the two germline ends. The CDR3 loop spans 13 amino acids. DNA for the CDR3: TGTGCCAGCAGCCAAGAATGGGACCTTGAAGCTTTCTTT. Translating gives CASSQEWDLEAFF.

The chain combines TRBV12-3 or TRBV12-4 with TRBJ1-5; no clear D gene. The V gene lost 6 bases and the J gene lost 5 bases, with 5 bases spanning the gap. The CDR3 is made up of 11 amino acids. CDR3 amino acids: CASSSDQPQHF. CDR3 coding DNA: TGTGCCAGCAGCTCCGATCAGCCCCAGCATTTT.

Ten or more counts support this clonotype. This rearrangement joins TRBV6-5 to TRBJ2-1; 11 positions agree with TRBD2. This CDR3 comprises 15 residues. Trimming at V came to 5 bases and at J to 6 bases, leaving 6 bases not matched to a gene. Per germline, CDR1 MNHEY and CDR2 SVGAGI. CDR3 DNA: TGTGCCAGCAGTCCACTAGCGGGGGAATCCAATGAGCAGTTCTTC. Protein sequence: CASSPLAGESNEQFF.

A note on this clonotype: One base away lies a much larger clone, so this may be a sequencing read error. This is likely a read error, given that the CDR3 carries no conserved phenylalanine or tryptophan at its end. The V and J genes are TRBV28 and TRBJ2-3; D uncertain. The CDR3 length is 12 residues. Trimming stripped 6 bases from V and 4 bases from J, with 8 bases between. Germline V CDR1 and CDR2: MDHEN, SYDVKM. CDR3 sequence reads: CASSRPSDTQYL. In nucleotides, the CDR3 is TGTGCCAGCAGCCGACCCTCAGATACGCAGTATTTG.

V usage is TRBV21-1 and J usage is TRBJ2-7. TRBV21-1 corresponds to a pseudogene. This CDR3 is 11 amino acids long. The CDR3 nucleotides are TGTGCAGCAGCAAGGATCTACGAGCAGTACTTC. This sequence encodes CAAARIYEQYF.

This clonotype was recorded a few times. This sequence joins TRBV5-1 and TRBJ2-7; 9 nucleotides line up with TRBD1. V dropped 0 bases and J dropped 2; count of bases not matched to a gene: 3. The CDR3 covers 15 residues. Germline V gene lookup returns CDR1 SGHRS and CDR2 YFSETQ. For the CDR3, the DNA is TGCGCCAGCAGCTTGGTGGGGACAGGGACCTACGAGCAGTACTTC. Translating it yields CASSLVGTGTYEQYF. The full variable domain, rest sourced from reference TRBV5-1 and TRBJ2-7, is KAGVTQTPRYLIKTRGQQVTLSCSPISGHRSVSWYQQTPGQGLQFLFEYFSETQRNKGNFPGRFSGRQFSNSRSEMNVSTLELGDSALYLCASSLVGTGTYEQYFGPGTRLTVT.

The chain links TRBV2 to TRBJ1-6; no reliable D call. Germline V gives CDR1 SNHLY, CDR2 FYNNEI. There are 17 residues in the CDR3. V lost 4 bases, J lost 6 bases, and 19 bases lay in between. The CDR3, as DNA: TGTGCCAGCAGTGTTGAAGGCAGGACTTTGGGTAATTCACCCCTCCACTTT. Amino acids: CASSVEGRTLGNSPLHF. Together with reference TRBV2 and TRBJ1-6, the CDR3 gives the full variable domain: EPEVTQTPSHQVTQMGQEVILRCVPISNHLYFYWYRQILGQKVEFLVSFYNNEISEKSEIFDDQFSVERPDGSNFTLKIRSTKLEDSAMYFCASSVEGRTLGNSPLHFGNGTRLTVT.

Many counts were recorded for this clonotype. The rearrangement joins TRBV28 to TRBJ1-5; D is perhaps TRBD1 (6 bases). V lost 6 bases and J 5 bases, leaving 17 bases between the germline ends. CDR3 length: 15 amino acids. From germline, CDR1 is MDHEN and CDR2 SYDVKM. The CDR3 region is CASRTPDRMHQPQHF. As DNA, the CDR3 is TGTGCCAGCAGGACTCCAGACAGGATGCATCAGCCCCAGCATTTT.

This clonotype showed up many times. This chain uses TRBV7-6 with TRBJ1-6, with TRBD1 matching over 10 bases. The V gene end was trimmed by 2 bases and the J gene end by 7 bases; junction bases not matched to a gene: 2. CDR3 length: 15 residues. Germline CDR1 reads SGHVS; CDR2 reads FNYEAQ. In DNA, the CDR3 is TGTGCCAGCAGCTTACAGACAGGGGGCAATTCACCCCTCCACTTT. Its translation: CASSLQTGGNSPLHF. Full variable domain (missing parts from reference TRBV7-6 and TRBJ1-6): GAGVSQSPRYKVTKRGQDVALRCDPISGHVSLYWYRQALGQGPEFLTYFNYEAQQDKSGLPNDRFSAERPEGSISTLTIQRTEQRDSAMYRCASSLQTGGNSPLHFGNGTRLTVT.